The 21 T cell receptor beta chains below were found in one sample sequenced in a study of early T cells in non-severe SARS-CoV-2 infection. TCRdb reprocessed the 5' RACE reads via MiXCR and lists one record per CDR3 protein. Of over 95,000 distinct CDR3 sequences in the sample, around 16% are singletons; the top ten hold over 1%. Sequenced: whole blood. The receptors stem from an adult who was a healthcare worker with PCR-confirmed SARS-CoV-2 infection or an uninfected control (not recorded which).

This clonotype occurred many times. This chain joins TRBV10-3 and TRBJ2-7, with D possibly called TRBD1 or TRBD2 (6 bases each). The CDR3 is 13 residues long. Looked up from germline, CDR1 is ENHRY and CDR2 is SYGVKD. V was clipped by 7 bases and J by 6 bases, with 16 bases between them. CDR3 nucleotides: TGTGCCATCAATACGGGCCCGGGGGCCGAGCAGTACTTC. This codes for CAINTGPGAEQYF.

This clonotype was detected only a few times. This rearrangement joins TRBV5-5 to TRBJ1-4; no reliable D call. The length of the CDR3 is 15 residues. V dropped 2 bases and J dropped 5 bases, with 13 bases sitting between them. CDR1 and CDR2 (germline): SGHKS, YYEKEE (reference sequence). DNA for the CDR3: TGTGCCAGCAGCTTCTGGGAAGCCTCCAATGAAAAACTGTTTTTT. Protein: CASSFWEASNEKLFF.

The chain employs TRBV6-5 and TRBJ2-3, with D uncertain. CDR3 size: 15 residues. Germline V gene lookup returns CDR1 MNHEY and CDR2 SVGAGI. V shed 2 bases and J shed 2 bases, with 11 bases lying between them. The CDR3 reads CASSYGQAATDTQYF. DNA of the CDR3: TGTGCCAGCAGTTACGGCCAGGCAGCCACAGATACGCAGTATTTT.

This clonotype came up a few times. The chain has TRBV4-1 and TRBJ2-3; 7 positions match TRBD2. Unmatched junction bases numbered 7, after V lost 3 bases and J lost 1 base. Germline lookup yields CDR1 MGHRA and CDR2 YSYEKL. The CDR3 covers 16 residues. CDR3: CASSQAIAGGTDTQYF. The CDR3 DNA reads TGCGCCAGCAGCCAGGCTATAGCGGGCGGCACAGATACGCAGTATTTT.

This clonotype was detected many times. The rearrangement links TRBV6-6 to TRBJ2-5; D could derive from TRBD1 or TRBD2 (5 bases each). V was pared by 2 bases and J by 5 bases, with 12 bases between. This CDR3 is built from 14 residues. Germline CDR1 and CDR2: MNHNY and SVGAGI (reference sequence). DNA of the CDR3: TGTGCCAGCAGTTACCGGGGATGGGGCGAGACCCAGTACTTC. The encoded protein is CASSYRGWGETQYF.

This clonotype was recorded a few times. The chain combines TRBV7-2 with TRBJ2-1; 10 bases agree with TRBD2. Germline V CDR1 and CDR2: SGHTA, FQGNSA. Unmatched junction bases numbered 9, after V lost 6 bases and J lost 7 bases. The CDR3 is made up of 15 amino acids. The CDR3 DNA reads TGTGCCAGCAGTCAAATAGCGGGGGGTTGGAATGAGCAGTTCTTC. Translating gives CASSQIAGGWNEQFF. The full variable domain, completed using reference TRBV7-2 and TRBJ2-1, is GAGVSQSPSNKVTEKGKDVELRCDPISGHTALYWYRQSLGQGLEFLIYFQGNSAPDKSGLPSDRFSAERTGGSVSTLTIQRTQQEDSAVYLCASSQIAGGWNEQFFGPGTRLTVL.

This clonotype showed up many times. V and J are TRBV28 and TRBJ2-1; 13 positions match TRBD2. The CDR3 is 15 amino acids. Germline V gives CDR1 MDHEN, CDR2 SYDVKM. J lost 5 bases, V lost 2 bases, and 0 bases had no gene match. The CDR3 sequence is CASSLTSGRDNEQFF. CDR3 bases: TGTGCCAGCAGTTTAACTAGCGGGAGGGACAATGAGCAGTTCTTC.

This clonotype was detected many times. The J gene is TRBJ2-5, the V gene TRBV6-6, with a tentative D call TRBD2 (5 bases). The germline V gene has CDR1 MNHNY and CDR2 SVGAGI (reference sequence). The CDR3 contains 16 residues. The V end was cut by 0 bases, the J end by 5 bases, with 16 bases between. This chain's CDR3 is CASSYSPAAPHETQYF. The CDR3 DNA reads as TGTGCCAGCAGTTACTCCCCAGCGGCCCCCCACGAGACCCAGTACTTC.

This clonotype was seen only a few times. DNA of the CDR3: TGCAGTGCTAGAGAGGGAGCCAAAAACATTCAGTACTTC. Its protein is CSAREGAKNIQYF. V usage is TRBV20-1 and J usage is TRBJ2-4; D unresolved. This CDR3 region has 13 residues. V lost 0 bases to trimming and J lost 0 bases, with 3 bases between them. Germline CDR1 DFQATT, CDR2 SNEGSKA (reference sequence).

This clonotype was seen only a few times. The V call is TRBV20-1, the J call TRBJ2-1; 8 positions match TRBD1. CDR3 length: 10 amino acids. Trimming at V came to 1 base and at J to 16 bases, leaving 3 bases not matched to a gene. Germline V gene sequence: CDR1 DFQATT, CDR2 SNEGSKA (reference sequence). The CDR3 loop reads CSARGDRGFF. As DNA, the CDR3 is TGCAGTGCTAGAGGAGACAGGGGATTCTTC.

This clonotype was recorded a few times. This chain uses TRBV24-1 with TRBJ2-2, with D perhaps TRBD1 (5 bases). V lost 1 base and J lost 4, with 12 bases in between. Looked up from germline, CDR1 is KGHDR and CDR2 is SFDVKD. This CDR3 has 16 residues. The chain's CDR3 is CATSDLLGPRTGELFF. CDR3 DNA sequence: TGTGCCACCAGTGATTTACTGGGGCCGCGCACCGGGGAGCTGTTTTTT.

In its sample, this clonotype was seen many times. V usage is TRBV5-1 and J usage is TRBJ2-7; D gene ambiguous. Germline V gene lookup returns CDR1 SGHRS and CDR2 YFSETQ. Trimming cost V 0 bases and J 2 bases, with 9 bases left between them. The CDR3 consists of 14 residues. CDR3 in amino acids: CASSLGPGTYEQYF. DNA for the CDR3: TGCGCCAGCAGCTTGGGTCCAGGTACCTACGAGCAGTACTTC.

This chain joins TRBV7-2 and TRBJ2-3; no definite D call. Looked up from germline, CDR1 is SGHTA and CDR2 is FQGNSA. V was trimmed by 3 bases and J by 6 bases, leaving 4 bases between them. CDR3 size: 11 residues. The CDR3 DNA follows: TGTGCCAGCAGCTTCCTTGATACGCAGTATTTT. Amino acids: CASSFLDTQYF.

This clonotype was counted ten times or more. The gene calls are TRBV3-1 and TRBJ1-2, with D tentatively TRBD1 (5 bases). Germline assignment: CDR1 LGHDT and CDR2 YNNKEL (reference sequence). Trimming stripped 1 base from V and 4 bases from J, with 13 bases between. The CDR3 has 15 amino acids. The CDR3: CASSQVGARGYGYTF. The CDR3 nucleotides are TGTGCCAGCAGCCAAGTTGGGGCCCGGGGCTATGGCTACACCTTC. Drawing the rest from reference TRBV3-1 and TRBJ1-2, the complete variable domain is DTAVSQTPKYLVTQMGNDKSIKCEQNLGHDTMYWYKQDSKKFLKIMFSYNNKELIINETVPNRFSPKSPDKAHLNLHINSLELGDSAVYFCASSQVGARGYGYTFGSGTRLTVV.

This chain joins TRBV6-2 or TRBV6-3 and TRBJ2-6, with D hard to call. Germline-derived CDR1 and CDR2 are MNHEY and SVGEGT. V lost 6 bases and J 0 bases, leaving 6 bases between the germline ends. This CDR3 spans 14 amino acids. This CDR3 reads CASRDSSGANVLTF. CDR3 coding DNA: TGTGCCAGCAGGGATTCCTCTGGGGCCAACGTCCTGACTTTC.

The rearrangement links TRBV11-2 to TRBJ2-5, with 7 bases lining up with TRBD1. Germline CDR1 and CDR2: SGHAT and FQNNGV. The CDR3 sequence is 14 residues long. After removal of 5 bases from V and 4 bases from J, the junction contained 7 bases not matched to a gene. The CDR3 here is CASSPGSGGETQYF. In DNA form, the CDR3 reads TGTGCCAGCAGCCCTGGGTCAGGGGGAGAGACCCAGTACTTC.

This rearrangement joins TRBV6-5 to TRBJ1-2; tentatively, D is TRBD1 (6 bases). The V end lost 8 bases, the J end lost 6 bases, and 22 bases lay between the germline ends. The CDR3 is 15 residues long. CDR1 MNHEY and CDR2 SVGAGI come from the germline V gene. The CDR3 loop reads CASQKGVTGGNGYTF. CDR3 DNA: TGTGCCAGCCAAAAGGGGGTAACGGGAGGTAATGGCTACACCTTC.

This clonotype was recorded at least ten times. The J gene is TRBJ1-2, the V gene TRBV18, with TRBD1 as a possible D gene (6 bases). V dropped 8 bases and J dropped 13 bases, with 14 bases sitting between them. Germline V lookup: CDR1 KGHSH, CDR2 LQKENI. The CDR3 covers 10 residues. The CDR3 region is CASANRVPTF. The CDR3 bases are TGTGCCAGCGCCAACAGGGTCCCCACCTTC.

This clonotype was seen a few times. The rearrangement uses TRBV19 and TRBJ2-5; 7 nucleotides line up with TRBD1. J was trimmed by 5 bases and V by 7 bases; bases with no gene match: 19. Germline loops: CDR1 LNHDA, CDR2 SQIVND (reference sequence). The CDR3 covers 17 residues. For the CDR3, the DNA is TGTGCCAGTACCAGCGGCTGGGTCAGGGGGTACGGGGAGACCCAGTACTTC. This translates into CASTSGWVRGYGETQYF.

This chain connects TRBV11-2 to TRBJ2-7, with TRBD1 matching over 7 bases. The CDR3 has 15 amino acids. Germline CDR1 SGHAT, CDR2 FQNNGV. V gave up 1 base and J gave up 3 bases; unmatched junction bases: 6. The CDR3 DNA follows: TGTGCCAGCAGCTTAGCCATAGGGGGCATCTACGAGCAGTACTTC. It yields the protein CASSLAIGGIYEQYF. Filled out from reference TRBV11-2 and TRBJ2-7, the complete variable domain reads EAGVAQSPRYKIIEKRQSVAFWCNPISGHATLYWYQQILGQGPKLLIQFQNNGVVDDSQLPKDRFSAERLKGVDSTLKIQPAKLEDSAVYLCASSLAIGGIYEQYFGPGTRLTVT.

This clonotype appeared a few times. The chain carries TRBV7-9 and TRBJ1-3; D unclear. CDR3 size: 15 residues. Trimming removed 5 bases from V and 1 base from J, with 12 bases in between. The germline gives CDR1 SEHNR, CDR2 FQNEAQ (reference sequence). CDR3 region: CASSPKVRSGNTIYF. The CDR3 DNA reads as TGTGCCAGCAGCCCGAAAGTGCGGTCTGGAAACACCATATATTTT.